This T cell receptor (beta chain) appears in the sequencing data of a study of cytomegalovirus exposure and HLA in healthy donors. Findings and limits, study-wide: An analysis done earlier found most TCR beta V segments productive about 90% or about 30% of the time.

With 0 bases removed from V and 3 bases from J, the gap between germline ends came to 13 bases. The CDR3 sequence is 15 residues long. Germline CDR1 reads SGDLS; CDR2 reads YYNGEE. The PCR contained 60 Vbeta and 13 Jbeta primers. In the study's own analysis: About 10 million shared chains were among about 80 million unique TCR beta chains counted in a later analysis. The table came from immunoSEQ multiplex PCR; TCRdb's copy has only in-frame clones and leaves some out. D and trimming were read from the DNA, whereas the V and J calls and clone size are those reported in that table. The sample lists fewer than 200,000 clones, approximately 85% occurring once. The donors (healthy individuals) were bone marrow donors. Points on this clone: Antigen: not known.

The sample consisted of PBMCs. The chain joins TRBV9 to TRBJ2-7; D might be TRBD1 (5 bases). The sequence was collected from a girl aged 2 to 9 in good health and CMV-seropositive. The DNA for the CDR3 is TGTGCCAGCAGCGTAGAGGGGCAGGGCAACTACGAGCAGTACTTC. Translation gives CASSVEGQGNYEQYF.